Listed below are T cell receptor beta chains from one sample, sequenced in a study of regulatory T cells in long-lasting Graves disease. TCRdb analysed the multiplex PCR reads with MiXCR anew, one entry per CDR3 protein. The sample has 350,000 to 400,000 distinct CDR3 sequences; roughly 15% are singletons. This sample also belongs to another study, concerning T cells in Graves' hyperthyroidism and ophthalmopathy.

The sample in question was peripheral blood mononuclear cells (PBMCs), obtained at new diagnosis, from a patient treated with antithyroid drugs. These receptors were obtained from a woman aged 18-29 years with Graves disease. The CDR3 runs from the conserved cysteine through the conserved F or W. The order of the fields is V gene, clone size, D gene, J gene, CDR3 DNA, CDR3 protein. A D gene is named only where the DNA matches it firmly. A clone size is listed for some rows: how often the clone was seen (once, few, many), or a class if it is expanded.

v_gene: TRBV9
abundance: -
d_gene: TRBD2
j_gene: TRBJ2-3
CDR3nt: TGTGCCAGCAGCGTAGGTAGTAGCGGGGGGACAGATACGCAGTATTTT
CDR3aa: CASSVGSSGGTDTQYF

v_gene: TRBV28
abundance: many
d_gene: TRBD2
j_gene: TRBJ2-1
CDR3nt: TGTGCCAGCAGTTTTAGGGCTAGCGGCCTATACAATGAGCAGTTCTTC
CDR3aa: CASSFRASGLYNEQFF

v_gene: TRBV5-1
abundance: many
d_gene: -
j_gene: TRBJ1-6
CDR3nt: TGCGCCAGCAGCTTTCGCTATAATTCACCCCTCCACTTT
CDR3aa: CASSFRYNSPLHF

v_gene: TRBV27
abundance: many
d_gene: TRBD1
j_gene: TRBJ1-1
CDR3nt: TGTGCCAGCAGTTTATCGGGGGGGACAGGGTTTTCTGAAGCTTTCTTT
CDR3aa: CASSLSGGTGFSEAFF

v_gene: TRBV27
abundance: few
d_gene: -
j_gene: TRBJ1-4
CDR3nt: TGTGCCAGCAGTACAATCAGGGGTCAACAAACTGCATTGTTTTTT
CDR3aa: CASSTIRGQQTALFF

v_gene: TRBV27
abundance: many
d_gene: -
j_gene: TRBJ2-3
CDR3nt: TGTGCCAGCAGTCCCGCGAAGGATACGCAGTATTTT
CDR3aa: CASSPAKDTQYF

v_gene: TRBV30
abundance: many
d_gene: -
j_gene: TRBJ1-6
CDR3nt: TGTGCCTGGGGACTACAGGGAGGATCACCCCTCCACTTT
CDR3aa: CAWGLQGGSPLHF

v_gene: TRBV20-1
abundance: -
d_gene: TRBD2
j_gene: TRBJ2-1
CDR3nt: TGCAGTGCTAGCAGAAGCGGGGGGGCCGGGGCCCGGGGTGAGCAGTTCTTC
CDR3aa: CSASRSGGAGARGEQFF

v_gene: TRBV15
abundance: few
d_gene: -
j_gene: TRBJ2-1
CDR3nt: TGTGCCACCTCGCATCCTTACGGTAGGGACAATGAGCAGTTCTTC
CDR3aa: CATSHPYGRDNEQFF

v_gene: TRBV28
abundance: few
d_gene: TRBD2
j_gene: TRBJ2-1
CDR3nt: TGTGCCAGCGGTGAATTGGCTAGCGGATTATACAATGAGCAGTTCTTC
CDR3aa: CASGELASGLYNEQFF

v_gene: TRBV27
abundance: many
d_gene: -
j_gene: TRBJ2-7
CDR3nt: TGTGCCAGCAGGGGACTCTCCTACGAGCAGTACTTC
CDR3aa: CASRGLSYEQYF

v_gene: TRBV6-5
abundance: few
d_gene: TRBD1
j_gene: TRBJ2-4
CDR3nt: TGTGCCAGCAGCTACACCCAGGGGGTTGACATTCAGTACTTC
CDR3aa: CASSYTQGVDIQYF

v_gene: TRBV9
abundance: few
d_gene: -
j_gene: TRBJ1-5
CDR3nt: TGTGCCAGCAGCGTAGGCGGGGAGAGTCAGCCCCAGCATTTT
CDR3aa: CASSVGGESQPQHF

v_gene: TRBV27
abundance: many
d_gene: -
j_gene: TRBJ2-3
CDR3nt: TGTGCCAGCAGTTTGAGTACTAACACAGATACGCAGTATTTT
CDR3aa: CASSLSTNTDTQYF

v_gene: TRBV5-4
abundance: -
d_gene: -
j_gene: TRBJ1-2
CDR3nt: TGTGCCAGCAGCCAAAGGATTGGCGGCAACTATGGCTACACCTTC
CDR3aa: CASSQRIGGNYGYTF

v_gene: TRBV4-1
abundance: -
d_gene: -
j_gene: TRBJ2-5
CDR3nt: TGCGCCAGCAGCCAAGAGGGCAGGGGAGGAGAGACCCAGTACTTC
CDR3aa: CASSQEGRGGETQYF

v_gene: TRBV7-9
abundance: -
d_gene: -
j_gene: TRBJ1-1
CDR3nt: TGTGCCAGCAGCTTACCGGCTCGAGGAACTGAAGCTTTCTTT
CDR3aa: CASSLPARGTEAFF